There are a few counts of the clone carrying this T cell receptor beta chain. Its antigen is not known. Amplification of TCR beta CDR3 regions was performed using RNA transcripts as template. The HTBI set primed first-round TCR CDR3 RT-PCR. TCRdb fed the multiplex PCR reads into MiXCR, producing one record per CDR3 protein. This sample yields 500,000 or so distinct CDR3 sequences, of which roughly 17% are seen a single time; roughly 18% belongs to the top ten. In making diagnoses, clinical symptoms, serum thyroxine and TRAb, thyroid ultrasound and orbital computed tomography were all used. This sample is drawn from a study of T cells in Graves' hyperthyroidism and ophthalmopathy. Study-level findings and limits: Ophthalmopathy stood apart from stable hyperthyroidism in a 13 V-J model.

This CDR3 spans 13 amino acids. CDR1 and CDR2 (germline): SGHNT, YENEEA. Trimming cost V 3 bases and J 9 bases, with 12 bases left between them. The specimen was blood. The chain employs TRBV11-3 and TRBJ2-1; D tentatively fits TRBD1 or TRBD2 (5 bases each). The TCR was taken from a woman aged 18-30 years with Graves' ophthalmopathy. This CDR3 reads CASSLGRAGEQFF. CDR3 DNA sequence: TGTGCCAGCAGCTTGGGCAGGGCGGGTGAGCAGTTCTTC.